The sequence of this T cell receptor beta chain was determined in a study of blood T cell repertoires in COVID-19. About the research overall: From the United States, Italy and Spain came samples of acute and convalescent COVID-19. The analysed material was cDNA or gDNA that came from T cells, B-cell-depleted T cells, or PBMCs.

V was cut by 6 bases and J by 0 bases, with 29 bases left in between. Germline V CDR1 and CDR2: SGHVS, FQNEAQ. CDR3 length: 20 amino acids. In the authors' workflow: Reference gene primer amplification gave nucleated cell count estimates. The repertoire was sequenced with immunoSEQ multiplex PCR; TCRdb's copy has only in-frame clones and lacks some. V, J and clone size are taken as reported in that table, and D and trimming were inferred from the DNA itself. The sample has roughly 60,000 clones; roughly 71% are singletons. The sample taken for sequencing was peripheral blood. This receptor was obtained from a human donor in a cohort sampled during active COVID-19. The V and J genes are TRBV7-8 and TRBJ1-1; unclear D gene. CDR3: CASSRTRHGGATVMNTEAFF. The CDR3 DNA is TGTGCCAGCAGTCGAACCCGCCACGGAGGTGCTACTGTCATGAACACTGAAGCTTTCTTT.